This T cell receptor (beta chain) was identified in a study of vaccination and CD4 T cells after COVID-19. Turning to the study itself: The post-COVID sampling time was a median approximately 3.5 months after diagnosis, ranging from 35 to 161.

This CDR3 is 15 amino acids long. V lost 3 bases and J lost 2; bases outside the gene matches: 5. Germline V gene sequence: CDR1 SEHNR, CDR2 FQNEAQ (reference sequence). Regarding the study as a whole: Median SARS-CoV-2-reactive clonotype numbers went from 21 to 38; this increase was not significant.

Cultured CD4+ T cell DNA underwent sequencing with the Oncomine TCR Beta short-read assay. TCRdb re-analysed the PCR reads in MiXCR, keeping a single row per CDR3 protein. The sample includes 15,000 or so distinct CDR3 sequences, around 56% seen only once; the top ten take 10% to 15%. As for treatment: roughly ten-day PBMC culture with coronavirus spike peptide pools or control peptides (ViraFEST assay). Concerning this clonotype: Its cognate antigen is unknown.

The chain uses TRBV7-9 and TRBJ2-7; 9 nucleotides agree with TRBD2. Source material: CD4+ T cells from blood, cultured in vitro. The TCR originated in a human donor who had recovered from COVID-19. The CDR3 sequence: CASSFHSGGTYEQYF. The CDR3 DNA reads as TGTGCCAGCAGCTTTCATAGCGGGGGAACCTACGAGCAGTACTTC. The full variable domain, its missing parts supplied by reference TRBV7-9 and TRBJ2-7, is DTGVSQNPRHKITKRGQNVTFRCDPISEHNRLYWYRQTLGQGPEFLTYFQNEAQLEKSRLLSDRFSAERPKGSFSTLEIQRTEQGDSAMYLCASSFHSGGTYEQYFGPGTRLTVT.